This is a list of T cell receptor beta chains from one sample in a study of blood T cell repertoires in COVID-19. Generated by immunoSEQ multiplex PCR, the TCRdb table keeps only in-frame clones and is missing some. The data show approximately 200,000 clones, around nine tenths seen once. Sequencing input: PBMCs or T cells enriched from blood (not recorded which). Receptors were obtained from a man aged 25 to 45 who had recovered from COVID-19. CDR3s include the opening cysteine and the closing phenylalanine or tryptophan. D genes are given only for firm matches. Expanded clones are given a class, and other clones once, few, many or no size at all.

cdr3_nt: TGTGCCAGCAGCCAAGATTGGGGGGTCCGGGACAGGGTCAGCTATGGCTACACCTTC; cdr3_aa: CASSQDWGVRDRVSYGYTF; j_call: TRBJ1-2; clone_size: NA; v_call: TRBV4-2; d_call: TRBD1
cdr3_nt: TGTGCCAGCAGCTTGGGGGGGGTGTATGGCTACACCTTC; cdr3_aa: CASSLGGVYGYTF; j_call: TRBJ1-2; clone_size: NA; v_call: TRBV7-8; d_call: NA
cdr3_nt: TGTGCCAGCAGCTTAGTTATACTAGCGGGGGGGACCGGGGAGCTGTTTTTT; cdr3_aa: CASSLVILAGGTGELFF; j_call: TRBJ2-2; clone_size: NA; v_call: TRBV7-2; d_call: TRBD2
cdr3_nt: TGTGCCAGCAGTGCTCTGCCAGGCAGCTGGGAGAGCTACACCTTC; cdr3_aa: CASSALPGSWESYTF; j_call: TRBJ1-2; clone_size: NA; v_call: TRBV2; d_call: NA
cdr3_nt: TGTGCCAGCAGCTACGGGACTAGCGGGATCTATGAGCAGTTCTTC; cdr3_aa: CASSYGTSGIYEQFF; j_call: TRBJ2-1; clone_size: NA; v_call: TRBV7-8; d_call: TRBD2
cdr3_nt: TGTGCCAGCAGCTTGGATGACAGGGCTGGAAACACCATATATTTT; cdr3_aa: CASSLDDRAGNTIYF; j_call: TRBJ1-3; clone_size: NA; v_call: TRBV5-5; d_call: TRBD1
cdr3_nt: TGTGCCAGCAGTCCGGGAAGGGACAGGGGAGCGCTCTACGAGCAGTACTTC; cdr3_aa: CASSPGRDRGALYEQYF; j_call: TRBJ2-7; clone_size: NA; v_call: TRBV7-9; d_call: TRBD1
cdr3_nt: TGTGCCAGCAGCTCAGGACAAAACTACGAGCAGTACTTC; cdr3_aa: CASSSGQNYEQYF; j_call: TRBJ2-7; clone_size: NA; v_call: TRBV5-6; d_call: NA
cdr3_nt: TGCGCCAGCAGAGTAGACCAGAGGACTGAAGCTTTCTTT; cdr3_aa: CASRVDQRTEAFF; j_call: TRBJ1-1; clone_size: NA; v_call: TRBV5-1; d_call: NA
cdr3_nt: TGTGCCAGCAGGGCGGGACTAGCGACCGGGGAGCTGTTTTTT; cdr3_aa: CASRAGLATGELFF; j_call: TRBJ2-2; clone_size: NA; v_call: TRBV6-5; d_call: TRBD2
cdr3_nt: TGTGCCAGTAGAACCCCAGGGTACTATGGCTACACCTTC; cdr3_aa: CASRTPGYYGYTF; j_call: TRBJ1-2; clone_size: once; v_call: TRBV19; d_call: NA
cdr3_nt: TGTGCCAGCTCACCAGAAGGAGGTGAGCAGTTCTTC; cdr3_aa: CASSPEGGEQFF; j_call: TRBJ2-1; clone_size: NA; v_call: TRBV18; d_call: NA
cdr3_nt: TGTGCCAGCAGGGGGTTGGCGGGAGTCGAAAAGACCCAGTACTTC; cdr3_aa: CASRGLAGVEKTQYF; j_call: TRBJ2-5; clone_size: NA; v_call: TRBV5-6; d_call: TRBD2
cdr3_nt: TGTGCCAGCAGTAAACAGGGGATAGGAAACACCATATATTTT; cdr3_aa: CASSKQGIGNTIYF; j_call: TRBJ1-3; clone_size: NA; v_call: TRBV25-1; d_call: TRBD1
cdr3_nt: TGTGCCCGGGACAGCTCAAACACCATATATTTT; cdr3_aa: CARDSSNTIYF; j_call: TRBJ1-3; clone_size: NA; v_call: TRBV30; d_call: TRBD1
cdr3_nt: TGTGCCAGCAGTCCTTGGACAGGGGGAAACGAGCAGTACTTC; cdr3_aa: CASSPWTGGNEQYF; j_call: TRBJ2-7; clone_size: once; v_call: TRBV6-5; d_call: TRBD1
cdr3_nt: TGTGCCAGCAGTTCCGAGCCCTTACGGGAGCAGTACTTC; cdr3_aa: CASSSEPLREQYF; j_call: TRBJ2-7; clone_size: NA; v_call: TRBV28; d_call: NA
cdr3_nt: TGTGCCAGCAGTGAAGGACAGGGAGGATGGGAGACCCAGTACTTC; cdr3_aa: CASSEGQGGWETQYF; j_call: TRBJ2-5; clone_size: NA; v_call: TRBV25-1; d_call: TRBD1
cdr3_nt: TGTGCCAGCACCCCGTGGGGAGGGCCAGACGGGGAGCTGTTTTTT; cdr3_aa: CASTPWGGPDGELFF; j_call: TRBJ2-2; clone_size: NA; v_call: TRBV7-9; d_call: TRBD2
cdr3_nt: TGTGCCAGTACCCCTCCCCGGGACACGAACACTGAAGCTTTCTTT; cdr3_aa: CASTPPRDTNTEAFF; j_call: TRBJ1-1; clone_size: NA; v_call: TRBV19; d_call: NA
cdr3_nt: TGTGCCAGCAGCGGACAGATTGGGCAAACTGAAGCTTTCTTT; cdr3_aa: CASSGQIGQTEAFF; j_call: TRBJ1-1; clone_size: NA; v_call: TRBV7-2; d_call: NA
cdr3_nt: TGCGCCAGCAGCTTAGGGACAGCTGGAAACACCATATATTTT; cdr3_aa: CASSLGTAGNTIYF; j_call: TRBJ1-3; clone_size: NA; v_call: TRBV5-1; d_call: TRBD1
cdr3_nt: TGTGCCAGCAGTTTAATCCGGCAGGCTAATCAGCCCCAGCATTTT; cdr3_aa: CASSLIRQANQPQHF; j_call: TRBJ1-5; clone_size: NA; v_call: TRBV27; d_call: NA
cdr3_nt: TGTGCCAGCAGCTTGGGAGGAGCCACCATATATTTT; cdr3_aa: CASSLGGATIYF; j_call: TRBJ1-3; clone_size: few; v_call: TRBV5-4; d_call: NA
cdr3_nt: TGTGCCAGCAGCTCCACCGGGACAGCATACTACGAGCAGTACTTC; cdr3_aa: CASSSTGTAYYEQYF; j_call: TRBJ2-7; clone_size: NA; v_call: TRBV5-8; d_call: TRBD1
cdr3_nt: TGTGCCTGGACTCGGGACAGGGGGGCGGCGACTGGTGGCTACACCTTC; cdr3_aa: CAWTRDRGAATGGYTF; j_call: TRBJ1-2; clone_size: NA; v_call: TRBV30; d_call: TRBD1
cdr3_nt: TGTGCCAGCAAGAACAGGGAAGGGGTGAACACTGAAGCTTTCTTT; cdr3_aa: CASKNREGVNTEAFF; j_call: TRBJ1-1; clone_size: NA; v_call: TRBV2; d_call: NA
cdr3_nt: TGTGCCAGCAGCCGCCACCAGGGCAGGGGCGTTTCACCCCTCCACTTT; cdr3_aa: CASSRHQGRGVSPLHF; j_call: TRBJ1-6; clone_size: NA; v_call: TRBV7-9; d_call: NA
cdr3_nt: TGTGCCAGCAGCTTACGAGGGTGGGACACCGGGGAGCTGTTTTTT; cdr3_aa: CASSLRGWDTGELFF; j_call: TRBJ2-2; clone_size: NA; v_call: TRBV7-2; d_call: NA
cdr3_nt: TGCGCCAGTCGACTCACAGGGACCTACACTGAAGCTTTCTTT; cdr3_aa: CASRLTGTYTEAFF; j_call: TRBJ1-1; clone_size: NA; v_call: TRBV5-1; d_call: NA
cdr3_nt: TGTGCCAGTTACAGCGGGGCATCCTACAATGAGCAGTTCTTC; cdr3_aa: CASYSGASYNEQFF; j_call: TRBJ2-1; clone_size: NA; v_call: TRBV19; d_call: TRBD2
cdr3_nt: TGTGCCAGCAGCGTTTCGGGTGGGAGTTTTGATACGCAGTATTTT; cdr3_aa: CASSVSGGSFDTQYF; j_call: TRBJ2-3; clone_size: NA; v_call: TRBV9; d_call: NA
cdr3_nt: TGTGCCAGCAGCCAAAACGGACAGGGAAGAAATGAAAAACTGTTTTTT; cdr3_aa: CASSQNGQGRNEKLFF; j_call: TRBJ1-4; clone_size: NA; v_call: TRBV4-2; d_call: TRBD1
cdr3_nt: TGTGCCAGCAGCCGGGTCCTTATTTATGGCTACACCTTC; cdr3_aa: CASSRVLIYGYTF; j_call: TRBJ1-2; clone_size: NA; v_call: TRBV5-8; d_call: NA
cdr3_nt: TGTGCCAGCAGCTTAGAGGCGGTCCGAGACGGCTACACCTTC; cdr3_aa: CASSLEAVRDGYTF; j_call: TRBJ1-2; clone_size: once; v_call: TRBV7-2; d_call: NA
cdr3_nt: TGTGCCAGCAGCTTAGGACAGATTTCCATCTATGGCTACACCTTC; cdr3_aa: CASSLGQISIYGYTF; j_call: TRBJ1-2; clone_size: many; v_call: TRBV5-5; d_call: NA
cdr3_nt: TGTGCCAGCAGCGTCCCGGGAGCATGGGGGGTTCGCTCCTACGAGCAGTACTTC; cdr3_aa: CASSVPGAWGVRSYEQYF; j_call: TRBJ2-7; clone_size: NA; v_call: TRBV9; d_call: NA
cdr3_nt: TGTGCCAGCAGCTCCCCTGGGAGGCGAGCGTTCTTC; cdr3_aa: CASSSPGRRAFF; j_call: TRBJ2-1; clone_size: NA; v_call: TRBV7-3; d_call: NA
cdr3_nt: TGTGCCAGCAGTCCTAGCGGGAGACCCACAGATACGCAGTATTTT; cdr3_aa: CASSPSGRPTDTQYF; j_call: TRBJ2-3; clone_size: NA; v_call: TRBV28; d_call: TRBD2
cdr3_nt: TGCGCCAGCAGCCAAGGGTCGACAGGGCGGAATGAAAAACTGTTTTTT; cdr3_aa: CASSQGSTGRNEKLFF; j_call: TRBJ1-4; clone_size: NA; v_call: TRBV4-1; d_call: TRBD1